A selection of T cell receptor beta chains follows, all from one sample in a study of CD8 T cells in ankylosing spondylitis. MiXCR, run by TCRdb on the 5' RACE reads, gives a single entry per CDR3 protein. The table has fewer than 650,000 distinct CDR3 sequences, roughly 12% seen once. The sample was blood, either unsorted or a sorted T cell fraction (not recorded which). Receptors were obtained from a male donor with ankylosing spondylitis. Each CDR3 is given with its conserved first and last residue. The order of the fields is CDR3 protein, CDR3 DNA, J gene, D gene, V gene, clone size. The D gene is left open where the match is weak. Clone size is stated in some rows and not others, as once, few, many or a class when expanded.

CASSFDRNEQFF	TGCGCCAGCAGCTTTGACAGGAATGAGCAGTTCTTC	TRBJ2-1	NA	TRBV5-1	many
CASTPIQGRGTEAFF	TGTGCCAGTACTCCAATCCAGGGGCGAGGCACTGAAGCTTTCTTT	TRBJ1-1	NA	TRBV19	few
CASSLGQGPNSPLHF	TGCGCCAGCAGCTTGGGACAGGGGCCGAATTCACCCCTCCACTTT	TRBJ1-6	TRBD1	TRBV5-1	few
CASSPRQNTEAFF	TGTGCCAGCAGCCCTAGACAGAACACTGAAGCTTTCTTT	TRBJ1-1	NA	TRBV7-9	many
CSAREGEKLFF	TGCAGTGCTAGGGAGGGTGAAAAACTGTTTTTT	TRBJ1-4	NA	TRBV20-1	few
CASTLGPGRRGYTF	TGTGCCAGCACCTTGGGACCGGGCCGTCGGGGCTACACCTTC	TRBJ1-2	NA	TRBV12-3/TRBV12-4	NA
CASSEVGETQYF	TGTGCCAGCAGTGAAGTGGGAGAGACCCAGTACTTC	TRBJ2-5	NA	TRBV2	many
CSVDPGLGNNEQFF	TGCAGTGTTGATCCGGGACTCGGAAACAATGAGCAGTTCTTC	TRBJ2-1	NA	TRBV20-1	NA
CASSGTLGEYEQFF	TGTGCCAGCAGCGGGACCCTGGGAGAATACGAGCAGTTCTTC	TRBJ2-1	NA	TRBV7-8	few
CSAVWARGSFIENEQFF	TGCAGTGCTGTCTGGGCACGCGGGAGTTTCATTGAAAATGAGCAGTTCTTC	TRBJ2-1	TRBD2	TRBV20-1	NA
CASSPRDRGRQDTQYF	TGTGCCAGCTCACCAAGGGACAGGGGGCGTCAAGATACGCAGTATTTT	TRBJ2-3	TRBD1	TRBV18	NA
CASSSRTGNSGANVLTF	TGTGCCAGCAGTTCCCGGACGGGGAACTCTGGGGCCAACGTCCTGACTTTC	TRBJ2-6	NA	TRBV12-3/TRBV12-4	few
CASSPHPGLAVAQYF	TGTGCCAGCAGTCCCCATCCGGGACTAGCAGTAGCGCAGTACTTC	TRBJ2-7	TRBD2	TRBV27	NA
CASSLVIGQGFSGANVLTF	TGCGCCAGCAGCTTGGTAATAGGACAGGGGTTCTCTGGGGCCAACGTCCTGACTTTC	TRBJ2-6	TRBD1	TRBV5-1	few
CASSERETVGYTF	TGTGCCAGCAGCGAGAGGGAGACAGTTGGCTACACCTTC	TRBJ1-2	NA	TRBV11-3	few
CAWRGFGQETQYF	TGTGCCTGGAGGGGCTTTGGACAAGAGACCCAGTACTTC	TRBJ2-5	NA	TRBV30	NA
CASSLVDSYNEQFF	TGTGCCAGCAGCTTAGTGGACAGTTACAATGAGCAGTTCTTC	TRBJ2-1	NA	TRBV7-9	many
CASSFVGVYGANVLTF	TGTGCCAGCAGTTTCGTAGGGGTTTATGGGGCCAACGTCCTGACTTTC	TRBJ2-6	NA	TRBV12-3/TRBV12-4	few
CASSPHGGPNNGYTF	TGTGCCAGCAGCCCCCACGGGGGACCTAATAATGGCTACACCTTC	TRBJ1-2	NA	TRBV7-2	NA
CASSLNGRGGDTQYF	TGTGCCAGCAGCTTAAACGGGAGGGGCGGAGATACGCAGTATTTT	TRBJ2-3	TRBD2	TRBV7-9	NA
CASSIAGTANTGELFF	TGTGCCAGCAGCATAGCCGGGACAGCGAACACCGGGGAGCTGTTTTTT	TRBJ2-2	TRBD1	TRBV5-6	many
CSARGWTGTSYNEQFF	TGCAGTGCTAGGGGGTGGACAGGGACGTCCTACAATGAGCAGTTCTTC	TRBJ2-1	TRBD1	TRBV20-1	NA
CSGWDSNQPQHF	TGCAGTGGATGGGACAGCAATCAGCCCCAGCATTTT	TRBJ1-5	NA	TRBV20-1	few
CASSLVGDSTDTQYF	TGCGCCAGCAGCTTGGTCGGGGACAGCACAGATACGCAGTATTTT	TRBJ2-3	NA	TRBV5-1	many
CASSYAGGDTEAFF	TGTGCCAGCAGCTACGCGGGAGGGGACACTGAAGCTTTCTTT	TRBJ1-1	NA	TRBV11-2	few
CASSWTGGNGEKLFF	TGTGCCAGCAGTTGGACAGGGGGTAATGGGGAAAAACTGTTTTTT	TRBJ1-4	TRBD1	TRBV11-2	NA
CSAHLAGAIHNEQFF	TGCAGTGCCCATTTAGCGGGAGCCATTCATAATGAGCAGTTCTTC	TRBJ2-1	TRBD2	TRBV20-1	few
CSVVTGPVPYEQYF	TGCAGCGTTGTGACAGGGCCAGTCCCCTACGAGCAGTACTTC	TRBJ2-7	TRBD1	TRBV29-1	NA
CASSQDLSLTGELFF	TGTGCCAGCAGCCAAGATTTGAGTTTAACCGGGGAGCTGTTTTTT	TRBJ2-2	NA	TRBV3-1	few
CASSLDPGTEAFF	TGTGCCAGCAGCTTAGACCCAGGCACTGAAGCTTTCTTT	TRBJ1-1	NA	TRBV11-2	few
CASRPDRALGEQYF	TGTGCCAGCAGACCGGACCGTGCATTGGGCGAGCAGTACTTC	TRBJ2-7	NA	TRBV6-2/TRBV6-3	NA
CASSWTGVGTETQYF	TGTGCCAGCAGTTGGACGGGAGTGGGGACAGAGACCCAGTACTTC	TRBJ2-5	NA	TRBV6-2/TRBV6-3	few
CASSRMQGGRTYEQYF	TGTGCCAGCAGCCGGATGCAGGGAGGTCGTACCTACGAGCAGTACTTC	TRBJ2-7	NA	TRBV7-6	NA
CSVRTENYGYTF	TGCAGCGTTCGGACCGAGAACTATGGCTACACCTTC	TRBJ1-2	NA	TRBV29-1	NA
CSARGDRGHTEAFF	TGCAGTGCTAGGGGGGACAGGGGCCACACTGAAGCTTTCTTT	TRBJ1-1	TRBD1	TRBV20-1	few
CASSLDWGENTGELFF	TGCGCCAGCAGCCTCGACTGGGGAGAGAACACCGGGGAGCTGTTTTTT	TRBJ2-2	NA	TRBV5-1	NA
CASPPERAGQVEQFF	TGTGCCAGCCCTCCGGAGCGAGCGGGGCAGGTGGAGCAGTTCTTC	TRBJ2-1	TRBD2	TRBV12-3/TRBV12-4	few
CSALSGRDYNEQFF	TGCAGTGCCCTCAGCGGGAGGGACTACAATGAGCAGTTCTTC	TRBJ2-1	TRBD2	TRBV20-1	NA
CSAPTSGTDTQYF	TGCAGTGCCCCGACTAGCGGCACAGATACGCAGTATTTT	TRBJ2-3	TRBD2	TRBV20-1	few
CASSFSAGGSTDTQYF	TGTGCCAGCAGCTTTTCTGCGGGAGGGAGCACAGATACGCAGTATTTT	TRBJ2-3	TRBD2	TRBV5-6	few
CSARGWGGRGADTQYF	TGCAGTGCTAGGGGATGGGGCGGGAGAGGCGCAGATACGCAGTATTTT	TRBJ2-3	TRBD2	TRBV20-1	NA
CASSSRQGLANEQFF	TGTGCCAGCAGTTCTCGCCAGGGACTAGCAAATGAGCAGTTCTTC	TRBJ2-1	TRBD2	TRBV28	few
CSARGDSGLNNEQFF	TGCAGTGCTAGAGGAGATAGCGGGCTCAACAATGAGCAGTTCTTC	TRBJ2-1	TRBD2	TRBV20-1	NA
CASSFLRTEETQYF	TGTGCCAGCAGCTTTCTTCGGACAGAAGAGACCCAGTACTTC	TRBJ2-5	NA	TRBV5-6	NA
CASSLIAGETYNEQFF	TGCGCCAGCAGCTTGATAGCGGGAGAAACCTACAATGAGCAGTTCTTC	TRBJ2-1	TRBD2	TRBV5-1	few
CASSHDSHYNSPLHF	TGTGCCAGCAGCCACGACAGTCACTATAATTCACCCCTCCACTTT	TRBJ1-6	NA	TRBV7-2	NA
CASSYGGADNTGELFF	TGTGCCAGCAGTTACGGGGGAGCGGATAACACCGGGGAGCTGTTTTTT	TRBJ2-2	NA	TRBV6-5	NA
CSARTGPNQPQHF	TGCAGTGCCAGGACAGGTCCCAATCAGCCCCAGCATTTT	TRBJ1-5	TRBD1	TRBV20-1	few
CASSELASAKNIQYF	TGTGCCAGCAGTGAGCTAGCGTCAGCCAAAAACATTCAGTACTTC	TRBJ2-4	NA	TRBV2	many
CASTIRQGVNGYTF	TGTGCCAGCACCATACGACAGGGGGTGAATGGCTACACCTTC	TRBJ1-2	TRBD1	TRBV27	few
CSATLIPGTSGQIEQFF	TGCAGTGCTACTCTAATACCCGGGACTAGCGGACAAATCGAGCAGTTCTTC	TRBJ2-1	TRBD2	TRBV20-1	many
CAIRNQPGSSTDTQYF	TGTGCCATCAGGAATCAGCCGGGGTCTAGCACAGATACGCAGTATTTT	TRBJ2-3	NA	TRBV10-3	NA
CSVEPSGSPGTGELFF	TGCAGCGTTGAGCCTAGCGGGAGCCCGGGCACCGGGGAGCTGTTTTTT	TRBJ2-2	TRBD2	TRBV29-1	NA
CASRNDGYEQYF	TGTGCCAGCAGGAATGACGGTTACGAGCAGTACTTC	TRBJ2-7	NA	TRBV13	NA
CASSGGGYGYTF	TGTGCCAGCAGCGGAGGAGGGTATGGCTACACCTTC	TRBJ1-2	NA	TRBV3-1	few